These 7 T cell receptor beta chains share one sample of origin, sequenced in a study of blood T cell repertoires in COVID-19. Here immunoSEQ multiplex PCR was the method, and the copy in TCRdb shows in-frame clones only, minus some. The data show under 130,000 clones, around 86% seen once. The specimen was peripheral blood. The receptors here all came from a man aged 45 to 65 with acute or convalescent COVID-19.

This chain connects TRBV24-1 to TRBJ2-3, with a possible D match to TRBD2 (5 bases). CDR1 is KGHDR, CDR2 SFDVKD, per germline. CDR3 size: 15 residues. V was trimmed by 2 bases and J by 6 bases, leaving 14 bases between them. The DNA of the CDR3 is TGTGCCACCAGTGATTCAGCGGCGGTGCAGGATACGCAGTATTTT. Amino acids: CATSDSAAVQDTQYF.

The rearrangement joins TRBV18 to TRBJ2-7; the match to TRBD1 covers 7 bases. The V gene's germline CDR1 is KGHSH and CDR2 LQKENI. V was pared by 5 bases and J by 1 base, with 5 bases of the junction left unmatched. CDR3 length equals 14 residues. The CDR3 spells CASSTMTGSYEQYF. The CDR3 DNA is TGTGCCAGCTCAACTATGACAGGGTCCTACGAGCAGTACTTC.

The chain carries TRBV19 and TRBJ1-1; TRBD1 is a possible D gene (5 bases). CDR3 length equals 15 residues. The germline V and J ends were trimmed by 3 bases and 4 bases, with 15 bases remaining between them. Germline V gene lookup returns CDR1 LNHDA and CDR2 SQIVND (reference sequence). The CDR3 reads CASSIVPGRGTEAFF. Written as DNA, the CDR3 is TGTGCCAGTAGTATCGTGCCGGGGCGGGGCACTGAAGCTTTCTTT.

Regarding this clone: One end of the junction fails to match germline, which may point to a read error. V is TRBV7-2 and J is TRBJ1-2; a possible D gene is TRBD1 (5 bases). The CDR3 loop spans 12 amino acids. Germline lookup yields CDR1 SGHTA and CDR2 FQGNSA. DNA of the CDR3: TGTGCCAGCAGCCAACGGGACTACGGCTACACCTTC. Translating gives CASSQRDYGYTF. The variable domain in full, with the rest retrieved from reference TRBV7-2 and TRBJ1-2, is GAGVSQSPSNKVTEKGKDVELRCDPISGHTALYWYRQSLGQGLEFLIYFQGNSAPDKSGLPSDRFSAERTGGSVSTLTIQRTQQEDSAVYLCASSQRDYGYTFGSGTRLTVV.

This clone was counted between two and nine times. Here the CDR3 DNA reads TGTGCCAGCAGCTTAGCGGATCGGGGGGGGCCCTATGGCTACACCTTC. This encodes CASSLADRGGPYGYTF. The chain carries TRBV7-9 and TRBJ1-2, with D maybe TRBD1 (6 bases). Germline CDR1 reads SEHNR; CDR2 reads FQNEAQ (reference sequence). The CDR3 contains 16 residues. The ends were cut back, 0 bases at V and 4 bases at J, with 15 bases in the middle.

This chain links TRBV6-5 with TRBJ2-7; 9 bases are shared with TRBD1. Germline CDR1 and CDR2: MNHEY and SVGAGI. J was trimmed by 6 bases and V by 7 bases; bases with no gene match: 10. There are 14 residues in the CDR3. The CDR3 DNA reads TGTGCCAGCATCACGGGACAGGGAACAAGCGAGCAGTACTTC. Translating gives CASITGQGTSEQYF.

The count of this clone is one. The genes are TRBV3-1 (or the pseudogene TRBV3-2) and TRBJ1-4; unclear D gene. The V gene's germline CDR1 is LGHDT and CDR2 YNNKEL (reference sequence). The CDR3 has 14 residues. V gave up 6 bases and J gave up 4 bases, with 12 bases separating them. CDR3 sequence: CASRPSGNNEKLFF. In DNA, the CDR3 is TGTGCCAGCAGACCGTCGGGAAATAATGAAAAACTGTTTTTT.